A single T cell receptor beta chain is shown here with its context. Its antigen is currently unknown. Trimming took off 4 bases at V and 4 bases at J, with 20 bases between the two ends. The germline gives CDR1 LNHDA, CDR2 SQIVND (reference sequence). The CDR3 contains 16 residues. The data derive from a study of T cells in localized non-small cell lung cancer. General study results and limits: There was higher T cell clonality in uninvolved adjacent lung than in tumor, and it was highest there. Only one tumor region went through sequencing, so heterogeneity may still be there. Detection in adjacent lung was observed for a median approximately 52 of the top 100 tumor clones. Greater blood T cell density accompanied longer overall survival.

Measured with immunoSEQ multiplex PCR; TCRdb has only the in-frame clones, and not every one. The sample shows a few thousand clones, 28% of them seen only once. Here the sequenced sample was lung tumor tissue, taken before any cancer treatment. This TCR came from a male donor at least 60 years old with stage III squamous cell lung carcinoma. The chain links TRBV19 to TRBJ2-7; weak D call: TRBD2 (6 bases). The CDR3 DNA follows: TGTGCCAGTAGTAATATCGCGGGATCCGGGAAATACGAGCAGTACTTC. This codes for CASSNIAGSGKYEQYF.